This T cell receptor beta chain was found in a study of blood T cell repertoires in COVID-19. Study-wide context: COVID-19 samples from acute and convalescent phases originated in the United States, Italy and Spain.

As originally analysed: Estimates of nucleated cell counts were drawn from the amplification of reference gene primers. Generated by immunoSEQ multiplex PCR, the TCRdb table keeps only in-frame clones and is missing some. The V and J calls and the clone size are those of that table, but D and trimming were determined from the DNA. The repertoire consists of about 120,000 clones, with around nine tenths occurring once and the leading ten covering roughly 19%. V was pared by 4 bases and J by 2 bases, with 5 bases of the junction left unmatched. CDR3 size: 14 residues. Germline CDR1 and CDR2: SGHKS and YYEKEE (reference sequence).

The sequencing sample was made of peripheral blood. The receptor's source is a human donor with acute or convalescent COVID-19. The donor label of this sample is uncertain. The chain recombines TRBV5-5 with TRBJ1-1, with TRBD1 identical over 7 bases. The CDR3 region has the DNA TGTGCCAGCAGCCTCCAGGGGGATAACACTGAAGCTTTCTTT. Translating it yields CASSLQGDNTEAFF.